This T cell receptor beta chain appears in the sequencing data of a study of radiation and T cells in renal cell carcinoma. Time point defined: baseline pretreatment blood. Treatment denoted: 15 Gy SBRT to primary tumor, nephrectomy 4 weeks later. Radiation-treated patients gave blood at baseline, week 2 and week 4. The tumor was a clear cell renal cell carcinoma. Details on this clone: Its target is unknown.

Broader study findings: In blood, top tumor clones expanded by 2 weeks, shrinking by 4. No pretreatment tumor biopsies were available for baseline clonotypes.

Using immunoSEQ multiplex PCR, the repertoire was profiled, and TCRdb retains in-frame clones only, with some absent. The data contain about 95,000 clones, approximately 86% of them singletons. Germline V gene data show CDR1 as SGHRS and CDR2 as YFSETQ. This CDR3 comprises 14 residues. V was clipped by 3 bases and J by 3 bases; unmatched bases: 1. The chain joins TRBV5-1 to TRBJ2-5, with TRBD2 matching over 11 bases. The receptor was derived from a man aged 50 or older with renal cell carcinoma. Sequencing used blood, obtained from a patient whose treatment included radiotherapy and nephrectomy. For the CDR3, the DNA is TGCGCCAGCAGCTCGGGACTAGCGGAAGAGACCCAGTACTTC. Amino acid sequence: CASSSGLAEETQYF.